This T cell receptor beta chain appears in the sequencing data of a study of cytomegalovirus exposure and HLA in healthy donors. This CDR3 is 13 amino acids long. Germline lookup yields CDR1 LNHDA and CDR2 SQIVND (reference sequence). The V gene lost 0 bases and the J gene lost 12 bases, with 12 bases spanning the gap. Some clones are missing from TCRdb's copy, which holds only in-frame ones; the method was immunoSEQ multiplex PCR. The sample includes approximately 59,000 clones, around 93% of them seen just once. Sequencing used PBMCs. V usage is TRBV19 and J usage is TRBJ2-1, with a tentative D call TRBD1 (6 bases). The source of this sequence is a man aged 18 to 30 in good health and CMV-seropositive. The CDR3 region has the DNA TGTGCCAGTAGTATAGATTTCAGGGGATCGCAGTTCTTC. It encodes CASSIDFRGSQFF.